This T cell receptor beta chain was captured by sequencing in a study of T-cell memory formation after mild COVID-19. The study, taken as a whole, reports: Clones that got smaller from day 15 to 85 had even CD4/CD8, while clones growing later tipped toward CD4+.

The CDR3 length is 14 residues. Germline loops: CDR1 SGHRS, CDR2 YFSETQ. With 0 bases removed from V and 2 bases from J, the gap between germline ends came to 6 bases. This clonotype came up many times. Antigen unknown. TCRdb called the 5' RACE reads again in MiXCR, with one record for every CDR3 protein. The data show about 600,000 distinct CDR3 sequences, 20% to 25% seen once. The V call is TRBV5-1, the J call TRBJ1-5, with D perhaps TRBD1 (5 bases). The sequencing sample was made of PBMCs or a T cell subset sorted from them (not recorded which). This receptor was obtained from an adult woman who had mild COVID-19 (a few samples of this study predate the infection). Cell type and time point are not known. The CDR3 DNA reads as TGCGCCAGCAGCTTGGAAGGGGGCAATCAGCCCCAGCATTTT. Residues: CASSLEGGNQPQHF.